This T cell receptor (beta chain) was captured by sequencing in a study of T cells in Graves' hyperthyroidism and ophthalmopathy (dated by TCRdb to 2018 to 2020). At the level of the whole study: Peripheral blood was collected at initial diagnosis, before any treatment. To identify TCR V-J signatures that set the groups apart, the researchers used a discovery cohort of about a hundred patients, made up of 40 to 45 with Graves' ophthalmopathy and 57 with stable Graves' hyperthyroidism. Prospective prediction of ophthalmopathy was tested in an independent validation cohort of about 19 hyperthyroidism patients and 17 patients who later progressed to ophthalmopathy. The approximately 90 discovery patients were divided at random into training and test sets in a 7:3 ratio. In addition, the study compared T-cell repertoires in thyroid tissue and in blood from six Graves' hyperthyroidism patients. After blood sampling, hyperthyroidism patients were treated with methimazole at a starting dose of 30 mg daily, and ophthalmopathy patients were treated with high-dose intravenous methylprednisolone. The paper describes TCR Vbeta CDR3 sequencing of 135 peripheral blood samples, made up of about 40 ophthalmopathy patients, more than 70 hyperthyroidism patients and 17 progressor patients.

Compared with germline, V lacks 5 bases and J lacks 4 bases; bases without a gene match: 11. Looking up the germline V gene yields CDR1 MDHEN and CDR2 SYDVKM. The CDR3 contains 15 residues, cysteine and phenylalanine counted. Only the CDR3 region is kept as DNA, spanning 45 bases read in frame from base 1. In the ophthalmopathy patients, disease was moderately to severely active, with a Clinical Activity Score of 3 or more, a NOSPECS grade of 4 or more, and a duration of less than 3 months. Patients with uncontrolled infections, other autoimmune diseases, pregnancy or lactation were excluded. Diagnoses relied on clinical symptoms, serum thyroxine and TRAb, thyroid ultrasound and orbital computed tomography. PBMCs were isolated from around 10 ml of fresh peripheral blood by Ficoll-Paque density gradient centrifugation. Trizol reagent was used to extract total RNA, and RNA quality was then checked on an Agilent 2100 Bioanalyzer.

Study-wide findings and limitations: During validation, the model predicted progression to ophthalmopathy a median of around 7 months ahead of onset, with almost 71% sensitivity and roughly 75% specificity. In cross-validation, a model built on a 13 V-J signature told ophthalmopathy apart from stable hyperthyroidism with under 90% sensitivity and about 81% specificity, and in testing the same model reached 80%/75%. Sample size was not statistically predetermined, and investigators were not blinded to group allocation. Most expanded thyroid clonotypes (frequency above 0.001) were also detected in blood, a finding suggesting that blood repertoires may reflect thyroid immune responses.

TCR beta CDR3 regions were amplified from RNA transcripts. The first round of RT-PCR for the TCR CDR3 was performed with the HTBI primer set and the Qiagen OneStep RT-PCR kit. Libraries were constructed in a second round of multiplex PCR, after which size selection and purification were performed. The libraries were sequenced on an Illumina HiSeq2000 using paired-end 100 bp reads. Per the source publication's procedure: Raw data were processed with SOAPnuke, discarding reads with adapters, uncalled bases, mean Phred below 15, or no exact constant-primer or identifier match. COPE v1.2.5 was used to merge high-quality paired reads, and clonotypes were defined as unique nucleotide sequences. MiTCR v1.1 was used to align clonotypes to the IMGT TRBV, TRBD and TRBJ reference segments. The analysis included only V-J combinations with a frequency above 0.0001, which together covered approximately 99% of the repertoires. A TCS score was defined as the ratio between F50 (clonal expansion) and ExV (chaos), using BLOSUM62-based TCRdist between CDR3 peptides within each V-J. Welch's t-statistics and random forest reduced 500 to 550 V-J features to roughly 13, which were used in a naive Bayes classifier (R e1071). TCRdb trimmed public reads at Q25 via fastp, called clones via MiXCR and kept in-frame beta chains. Duplicate CDR3 protein sequences are folded into a single record with the most common DNA and genes. What appears here as the V and J calls and clone size reflects TCRdb's work, not the paper's. The sample profile shows 600,000 or so distinct CDR3 sequences; roughly 15% of them were found once. The top ten clones comprise around an eighth of the sample.

This clonotype was picked up a small number of times. What antigen it recognizes has not been identified. No clone much larger than this one lies a single base away; base qualities are absent. The sequence was collected from a woman between 45 and 60 years old with Graves' ophthalmopathy. Sequences were obtained from blood. The sequence joins TRBV28 to TRBJ2-7; 7 nucleotides in the junction match TRBD2. For the CDR3, the sequence is CASSLGPGLRYEQYF. The nucleotide sequence reads TGTGCCAGCAGTCTAGGGCCGGGACTAAGATACGAGCAGTACTTC. The full variable domain, completed from the reference TRBV28 and TRBJ2-7 proteins outside the CDR3, reads DVKVTQSSRYLVKRTGEKVFLECVQDMDHENMFWYRQDPGLGLRLIYFSYDVKMKEKGDIPEGYSVSREKKERFSLILESASTNQTSMYLCASSLGPGLRYEQYFGPGTRLTVT.